This passage covers 27 T cell receptor beta chains from one sample sequenced in a study of patients and donors after allogeneic stem cell transplantation. TCRdb itself ran the RT-PCR reads through MiXCR, one entry per CDR3 protein. This table holds 20,000 to 25,000 distinct CDR3 sequences, about 28% found once. Material for sequencing was blood, either unsorted or a sorted T cell fraction (not recorded which). The source is a human donor who was either an allogeneic HSCT recipient or a stem cell or donor lymphocyte infusion donor (not recorded which). It is not recorded whose cells these are; they may come from a transplant donor.

The V and J genes are TRBV6-1 and TRBJ1-2; 9 bases align to TRBD1. V lost 6 bases to trimming and J lost 9 bases; unmatched junction nucleotides: 8. This CDR3 comprises 13 residues. The germline V gene encodes CDR1 MNHNS and CDR2 SASEGT. CDR3 sequence: CASRGPGQGSYTF. DNA of the CDR3: TGTGCCAGCAGGGGCCCGGGACAGGGAAGCTACACCTTC.

This clonotype has a single count. The gene calls are TRBV7-2 and TRBJ2-4, with 7 bases fitting TRBD1. This CDR3 is built from 15 residues. V was pared by 0 bases and J by 4 bases, with 3 bases of the junction left unmatched. Germline V gene data show CDR1 as SGHTA and CDR2 as FQGNSA. This CDR3 is CASSLAGTEKNIQYF. The CDR3 DNA sequence: TGTGCCAGCAGCTTAGCGGGGACAGAAAAAAACATTCAGTACTTC.

This clonotype has at least ten counts. The chain has TRBV10-3 and TRBJ1-5; 8 nucleotides line up with TRBD1. Germline-derived CDR1 and CDR2 are ENHRY and SYGVKD. The CDR3 runs to 15 residues. Trimming at V came to 5 bases and at J to 3 bases, leaving 6 bases not matched to a gene. The DNA of the CDR3 is TGTGCCATCAGTAAGACAGGGGCTTTCAATCAGCCCCAGCATTTT. This encodes CAISKTGAFNQPQHF.

The rearrangement joins TRBV20-1 to TRBJ2-3; the match to TRBD1 covers 8 bases. Germline CDR1 reads DFQATT; CDR2 reads SNEGSKA (reference sequence). The length of the CDR3 is 14 residues. V lost 0 bases, J lost 8 bases, and 7 bases stayed unmatched. CDR3 sequence: CSARDRGQLGTQYF. The DNA of the CDR3 is TGCAGTGCTAGAGACAGGGGGCAGTTGGGTACGCAGTATTTT.

This sequence joins TRBV12-3 or TRBV12-4 and TRBJ2-1; the D gene is possibly TRBD1 (6 bases). The V end was cut by 2 bases, the J end by 6 bases, with 23 bases between. The CDR3 sequence is 18 residues long. The CDR3 here is CASSLSSPGVHTSNEQFF. The DNA of the CDR3 is TGTGCCAGCAGTTTAAGCAGCCCAGGGGTGCACACTTCCAATGAGCAGTTCTTC.

This clonotype appeared a few times. The chain couples TRBV5-1 to TRBJ1-5; D gene uncertain. The CDR3 loop spans 13 amino acids. CDR1 and CDR2 (germline): SGHRS, YFSETQ. V shed 0 bases and J shed 6 bases, with 7 bases lying between them. In DNA, the CDR3 is TGCGCCAGCAGCTTGGATTACGGTCAGCCCCAGCATTTT. This translates into CASSLDYGQPQHF.

This clonotype showed up just a few times. The rearrangement joins TRBV20-1 to TRBJ1-1, with no clear D. This CDR3 region has 15 residues. The V end lost 1 base, the J end lost 0 bases, and 12 bases lay between the germline ends. In germline, CDR1 is DFQATT, CDR2 SNEGSKA (reference sequence). This CDR3 reads CSARAPRRVNTEAFF. DNA for the CDR3: TGCAGTGCTAGAGCTCCGAGAAGGGTGAACACTGAAGCTTTCTTT.

This clonotype was seen at least ten times. The chain is built from TRBV20-1 and TRBJ1-1; TRBD1 might be the D (6 bases). This CDR3 has 11 residues. The V end lost 3 bases, the J end lost 11 bases, and 13 bases lay between the germline ends. The V gene's germline CDR1 is DFQATT and CDR2 SNEGSKA (reference sequence). The CDR3 coding sequence is TGCAGTGCTAGGGGGACACCCTTTGCTTTCTTT. Translation: CSARGTPFAFF.

V and J are TRBV5-5 and TRBJ1-2; 8 bases agree with TRBD1. V lost 4 bases, J lost 5 bases, and 10 bases stayed unmatched. The germline gives CDR1 SGHKS, CDR2 YYEKEE (reference sequence). The CDR3 length is 15 residues. CDR3 nucleotide sequence: TGTGCCAGCAGCCCGGAGGACAGGGCTTTTTATGGCTACACCTTC. Translating it yields CASSPEDRAFYGYTF.

V and J are TRBV12-3 or TRBV12-4 and TRBJ1-4; D perhaps matches TRBD1 (5 bases). V gave up 3 bases and J gave up 7 bases, with 12 bases separating them. The CDR3 is 14 amino acids. CDR3 in DNA: TGTGCCAGCAGTTTTTCTGGACAAGGTGAAAAACTGTTTTTT. It specifies CASSFSGQGEKLFF.

This clonotype was recorded a few times. The chain carries TRBV6-5 and TRBJ1-1; TRBD1 agrees at 8 bases. CDR3 size: 17 residues. Germline-derived CDR1 and CDR2 are MNHEY and SVGAGI. With 0 bases clipped from V and 5 bases from J, the junction kept 11 bases outside the gene matches. The CDR3 is CASSYSGQGARGTEAFF. The CDR3 DNA reads as TGTGCCAGCAGTTACTCAGGGCAGGGGGCAAGAGGGACTGAAGCTTTCTTT.

V is TRBV14 and J is TRBJ1-1; TRBD1 is a possible D gene (5 bases). CDR3 size: 11 residues. The V gene lost 4 bases and the J gene lost 7 bases, with 7 bases spanning the gap. Per germline, CDR1 SGHDN and CDR2 FVKESK. In DNA form, the CDR3 reads TGTGCCAGCAGCCCTGGGGGTGAAGCTTTCTTT. This sequence encodes CASSPGGEAFF.

This chain joins TRBV5-1 and TRBJ2-5; D is possibly TRBD1 or TRBD2 (5 bases each). Germline V gene data show CDR1 as SGHRS and CDR2 as YFSETQ. V was trimmed by 5 bases and J by 5 bases, leaving 13 bases between them. The CDR3 is 13 amino acids. CDR3 nucleotide sequence: TGCGCCAGCAGTAAGGCCGGGGACGAGACCCAGTACTTC. The encoded protein is CASSKAGDETQYF.

The sample holds a few counts of this clonotype. The V call is TRBV4-3, the J call TRBJ1-6; a possible D gene is TRBD1 (5 bases). Germline CDR1 is LGHNA and CDR2 is YSLEER. Trimming pared 6 bases from V and 7 bases from J, leaving 13 bases between. The CDR3 has 14 residues. In DNA, the CDR3 is TGCGCCAGCAGGGCAGGAGGGGCGAATTCACCCCTCCACTTT. It yields the protein CASRAGGANSPLHF.

The V gene is TRBV6-5, the J gene TRBJ1-2, with TRBD1 identical over 7 bases. Germline CDR1 MNHEY, CDR2 SVGAGI. The CDR3 is made up of 15 amino acids. The ends lost 1 base at V and 0 bases at J; junction bases unmatched: 2. DNA for the CDR3: TGTGCCAGCAGTTACTTTACAGGGGCTAACTATGGCTACACCTTC. Protein product: CASSYFTGANYGYTF.

The CDR3 DNA reads TGTGCCAGCACCTTGGGAGAGAGGACTGAAGCTTTCTTT. Translated: CASTLGERTEAFF. This chain connects TRBV12-3 or TRBV12-4 to TRBJ1-1; D unclear. Deletions cut 7 bases from V and 5 bases from J, with 14 bases between. The length of the CDR3 is 13 residues.

The chain links TRBV6-1 to TRBJ2-7, with a weak D call TRBD2 (6 bases). The CDR3 runs to 12 residues. Germline lookup yields CDR1 MNHNS and CDR2 SASEGT. The ends were cut back, 7 bases at V and 0 bases at J, with 7 bases in the middle. The CDR3 DNA sequence: TGTGCCAGCATGGGGGGCTCCTACGAGCAGTACTTC. Protein sequence: CASMGGSYEQYF.

This clonotype was found many times. V is TRBV24-1 and J is TRBJ2-1; D could derive from TRBD1 or TRBD2 (5 bases each). In germline, CDR1 is KGHDR, CDR2 SFDVKD. V shed 4 bases and J shed 6 bases, with 12 bases lying between them. This CDR3 region has 14 residues. The CDR3 sequence: CATSDPTGGNEQFF. The DNA for the CDR3 is TGTGCCACCAGTGACCCGACTGGGGGCAATGAGCAGTTCTTC.

The chain is built from TRBV14 and TRBJ2-7; D gene uncertain. Germline CDR1 is SGHDN and CDR2 is FVKESK. V lost 3 bases to trimming and J lost 1 base, with 7 bases between them. The CDR3 has 13 residues. As DNA, the CDR3 is TGTGCCAGCAGCCAGGCAGGTTCCTACGAGCAGTACGTC. Its protein product is CASSQAGSYEQYV.

This clonotype was seen ten or more times. For the CDR3, the DNA is TGTGCCAGCAGCGCTCAATTTTACAGGGGACGCAATTCACCCCTCCACTTT. Encoded protein: CASSAQFYRGRNSPLHF. This chain links TRBV9 with TRBJ1-6, with 7 positions matching TRBD1. The CDR3 consists of 17 residues. V gave up 3 bases and J gave up 7 bases; unmatched junction bases: 13. In germline, CDR1 is SGDLS, CDR2 YYNGEE.

A few counts support this clonotype. The chain joins TRBV19 to TRBJ1-1; 9 nucleotides align to TRBD1. Unmatched junction bases numbered 9, after V lost 5 bases and J lost 5 bases. The germline V gene encodes CDR1 LNHDA and CDR2 SQIVND (reference sequence). CDR3 length equals 15 residues. The CDR3 region is CASSASDRGGTEAFF. The CDR3 DNA sequence: TGTGCCAGTAGTGCTTCGGACAGGGGTGGGACTGAAGCTTTCTTT.

The chain carries TRBV12-3 or TRBV12-4 and TRBJ1-2, with 7 bases fitting TRBD1. The CDR3 sequence is 15 residues long. The junction had 16 bases not matched to a gene; V was cut back by 7 bases and J by 8 bases. In nucleotides, the CDR3 is TGTGCCAGCAACCCCGGGACAGTTAATTTAGGGGGCTACACCTTC. Translation gives CASNPGTVNLGGYTF.

This clonotype was observed a handful of times. The chain joins TRBV5-1 to TRBJ2-1, with D maybe TRBD1 (5 bases). There are 14 residues in the CDR3. V dropped 2 bases and J dropped 8 bases, with 14 bases sitting between them. Looked up from germline, CDR1 is SGHRS and CDR2 is YFSETQ. This CDR3 is CASSFQTVHDEQFF. CDR3 DNA: TGCGCCAGCAGCTTCCAGACAGTCCACGATGAGCAGTTCTTC.

This clonotype was counted between two and nine times. V gene TRBV15 combines with J gene TRBJ1-2; D remains ambiguous. There are 13 residues in the CDR3. Per germline, CDR1 LNHNV and CDR2 YYDKDF (reference sequence). V lost 5 bases, J lost 2 bases, and 9 bases lay in between. DNA for the CDR3: TGTGCCACCAGCGGAGGGTTCAACTATGGCTACACCTTC. The encoded protein is CATSGGFNYGYTF.

This clonotype has only a few counts. This sequence joins TRBV6-2 or TRBV6-3 and TRBJ2-1; 9 bases agree with TRBD1. This CDR3 is built from 14 residues. The germline V gene has CDR1 MNHEY and CDR2 SVGEGT. V lost 5 bases, J lost 2 bases, and 1 base stayed unmatched. This CDR3 is CASSRQGAYNEQFF. The CDR3 DNA sequence: TGTGCCAGCAGTCGACAGGGGGCCTACAATGAGCAGTTCTTC.

The chain employs TRBV21-1 and TRBJ2-1; the table's D call, TRBD1, has no DNA check behind it. TRBV21-1 is deemed a pseudogene. CDR3 size: 12 residues. The DNA for the CDR3 is TGTGCCAGCATCATGATGTGGGGGGCCCAGTTCTTC. It yields the protein CASIMMWGAQFF.

A few counts support this clonotype. This rearrangement joins TRBV12-3 or TRBV12-4 to TRBJ1-6; 7 bases map to TRBD1. CDR3 size: 14 residues. V was clipped by 4 bases and J by 14 bases; unmatched bases: 11. In DNA, the CDR3 is TGTGCCAGCAGTTCAGGGGGTCCTACCTTCACCCTCCACTTT. Translating it yields CASSSGGPTFTLHF.